This TCR beta chain was identified during a study of blood T cell repertoires in COVID-19. In the original analysis: Amplified reference gene primers provided the basis for estimating nucleated cell counts. Some clones are missing from TCRdb's copy, which holds only in-frame ones; the method was immunoSEQ multiplex PCR. V and J calls and clone size are as listed in that table; D and trimming were resolved from the DNA. Of just under 350,000 clones detected, about 86% appear once; the ten largest clones hold 2.5% to 3%. Per germline, CDR1 SNHLY and CDR2 FYNNEI. V lost 6 bases and J 6 bases, leaving 16 bases between the germline ends. This CDR3 comprises 14 residues.

The chain has TRBV2 and TRBJ2-3, with D unresolved. The sample consisted of peripheral blood. The source is a man aged 30 to 45 with active or convalescent COVID-19. The CDR3 here is CASRSGFLGDTQYF. CDR3 sequence (DNA): TGTGCCAGCAGGTCCGGGTTTCTCGGTGATACGCAGTATTTT.